Following are 32 T cell receptor beta chains from one sample sequenced in a study of persistence of HIV-infected CD4 T cells. The immunoSEQ assay was version 4, run in survey mode. Profiling relied on immunoSEQ multiplex PCR, and the TCRdb table lists in-frame clones only, not all of them. The sample holds about 10,000 clones; 82% are singletons and the top ten take 1.5% to 2.5%. An overlapping HIV-1 Gag peptide pool stimulated these cells at approximately 1 ug/peptide/mL. Responding CD4+ T cells were sorted by upregulation of both CD40 ligand and CD69. Their antigen targets remain unknown. This specimen was CD4+ T cells sorted from PBMCs after roughly 18-hour stimulation, taken from a patient who received antiretroviral therapy. The receptors come from an adult woman with HIV who was CMV-seropositive.

This chain uses TRBV5-6 with TRBJ1-1, with 8 positions matching TRBD1. V shed 0 bases, J shed 10 bases, and the junction held 2 bases outside the gene matches. Germline CDR1 and CDR2: SGHDT and YYEEEE. The CDR3 has 12 amino acids. The CDR3 nucleotides are TGTGCCAGCAGCTTGGGTGACAGGGGAGCTTTCTTT. Translated: CASSLGDRGAFF.

This chain links TRBV5-6 with TRBJ2-6, with D perhaps TRBD2 (6 bases). Germline V gene data show CDR1 as SGHDT and CDR2 as YYEEEE. Trimming left V 1 base short and J 2 bases short, with 7 bases between. The CDR3 contains 15 residues. CDR3 region: CASSLRGTGANVLTF. The CDR3, as DNA: TGTGCCAGCAGCTTGCGGGGGACTGGGGCCAACGTCCTGACTTTC.

J is TRBJ2-5 and V is TRBV9; 10 positions agree with TRBD1. Germline V gene data show CDR1 as SGDLS and CDR2 as YYNGEE. V lost 0 bases, J lost 4 bases, and 3 bases stayed unmatched. CDR3 length: 15 residues. As DNA, the CDR3 is TGTGCCAGCAGCGTAGGGGACAGGGGCCGAGAGACCCAGTACTTC. Protein product: CASSVGDRGRETQYF.

The gene calls are TRBV11-3 and TRBJ2-4; D might be TRBD1 or TRBD2, each matching 5 bases. With 6 bases removed from V and 3 bases from J, the gap between germline ends came to 21 bases. CDR3 length equals 17 residues. CDR1 SGHNT and CDR2 YENEEA come from the germline V gene. The CDR3 nucleotides read TGTGCCAGCAGTTCCTCAGGCAGGGCCCGGGGCAAAAACATTCAGTACTTC. Translated: CASSSSGRARGKNIQYF.

This clone appeared once. The gene calls are TRBV30 and TRBJ2-7; 9 nucleotides line up with TRBD1. The length of the CDR3 is 16 residues. Per germline, CDR1 GTSNPN and CDR2 SVGIG (reference sequence). V shed 3 bases, J shed 6 bases, and the junction held 15 bases outside the gene matches. This CDR3 reads CAWSAQGGQGAAEQYF. DNA of the CDR3: TGTGCCTGGAGCGCCCAGGGGGGACAGGGTGCCGCCGAGCAGTACTTC.

This clone occurred a few times. This chain uses TRBV29-1 with TRBJ1-1; D unresolved. The CDR3 length is 11 residues. The germline V gene encodes CDR1 SQVTM and CDR2 ANQGSEA. The V end lost 3 bases, the J end lost 6 bases, and 8 bases lay between the germline ends. CDR3 in DNA: TGCAGCGTTGACAGAGGGCCTGAAGCTTTCTTT. Residues: CSVDRGPEAFF.

With respect to this clone: Other DNA sequences in the sample encode the same CDR3. The chain uses TRBV6-4 and TRBJ2-1; D might be TRBD1 (5 bases). V was clipped by 3 bases and J by 4 bases, with 10 bases between them. Looked up from germline, CDR1 is MRHNA and CDR2 is SNTAGT. The CDR3 covers 14 residues. The CDR3 sequence: CASSDGNRYNEQFF. The CDR3, as DNA: TGTGCCAGCAGTGATGGGAACAGGTACAATGAGCAGTTCTTC.

The V gene is TRBV7-6, the J gene TRBJ1-1; 8 nucleotides align to TRBD1. Germline CDR1 and CDR2: SGHVS and FNYEAQ. The CDR3 has 15 residues. Germline trimming cut 6 bases from V and 3 bases from J; bases unmatched to any gene: 9. Here the CDR3 reads CASSPSTGGDTEAFF. The CDR3 DNA is TGTGCCAGCAGTCCCTCTACAGGGGGTGACACTGAAGCTTTCTTT.

The chain joins TRBV15 to TRBJ1-5; possible D gene TRBD1, 6 bases. CDR3 size: 13 residues. Trimming pared 0 bases from V and 11 bases from J, leaving 11 bases between. Germline CDR1 is LNHNV and CDR2 is YYDKDF (reference sequence). CDR3 residues: CATSRDRQGTQHF. DNA of the CDR3: TGTGCCACCAGCAGAGATCGGCAGGGGACCCAGCATTTT. Drawing the rest from reference TRBV15 and TRBJ1-5, the complete variable domain is DAMVIQNPRYQVTQFGKPVTLSCSQTLNHNVMYWYQQKSSQAPKLLFHYYDKDFNNEADTPDNFQSRRPNTSFCFLDIRSPGLGDTAMYLCATSRDRQGTQHFGDGTRLSIL.

This clone has a single count. V is TRBV23-1 and J is TRBJ2-7; perhaps TRBD1 as D (6 bases). TRBV23-1 has ORF status, its function being uncertain. The CDR3 has 19 residues. V was cut by 3 bases and J by 4 bases, with 28 bases left in between. As DNA, the CDR3 is TGCGCCAGCAGTCAGGTGGGACACACTAAACCTTCAAGGGGTTACGAGCAGTACTTC. It is translated as CASSQVGHTKPSRGYEQYF.

The CDR3 sequence: CASRAGGLTDTQYF. The CDR3 nucleotides are TGTGCCAGCAGAGCGGGAGGGCTAACAGATACGCAGTATTTT. The chain uses TRBV25-1 and TRBJ2-3; TRBD2 aligns across 10 bases. Germline values: CDR1 MGHDK, CDR2 SYGVNS. The junction had 3 bases not matched to a gene; V was cut back by 6 bases and J by 3 bases. This CDR3 spans 14 amino acids.

This clone was seen a single time. The chain recombines TRBV7-9 with TRBJ1-6; D gene ambiguous. The CDR3 is 15 amino acids. CDR1 and CDR2 (germline): SEHNR, FQNEAQ (reference sequence). The ends were cut back, 3 bases at V and 5 bases at J, with 11 bases in the middle. This chain's CDR3 is CASSFLGRNNSPLHF. The CDR3 coding sequence is TGTGCCAGCAGCTTCCTGGGAAGGAATAATTCACCCCTCCACTTT.

The chain is built from TRBV7-6 and TRBJ2-1; TRBD1 or TRBD2 may be the D gene (6 bases each). This CDR3 is 16 amino acids long. Germline V CDR1 and CDR2: SGHVS, FNYEAQ. Trimming left V 3 bases short and J 4 bases short, with 16 bases between. CDR3: CASSFRGAGSYNEQFF. Here the CDR3 DNA reads TGTGCCAGCAGCTTTAGGGGGGCAGGATCTTACAATGAGCAGTTCTTC.

The V gene is TRBV18, the J gene TRBJ2-7, with 7 bases that match TRBD1. The CDR3 sequence is 15 residues long. Germline V lookup: CDR1 KGHSH, CDR2 LQKENI. The V gene end was trimmed by 3 bases and the J gene end by 0 bases; junction bases not matched to a gene: 5. CDR3 nucleotides: TGTGCCAGCTCACCCGACAGGGTCAGCTCCTACGAGCAGTACTTC. Amino acids: CASSPDRVSSYEQYF. Combining the CDR3 with reference TRBV18 and TRBJ2-7 gives the whole variable domain NAGVMQNPRHLVRRRGQEARLRCSPMKGHSHVYWYRQLPEEGLKFMVYLQKENIIDESGMPKERFSAEFPKEGPSILRIQQVVRGDSAAYFCASSPDRVSSYEQYFGPGTRLTVT.

The chain combines TRBV5-6 with TRBJ1-1; a weak D match, TRBD1 (5 bases). The V gene's germline CDR1 is SGHDT and CDR2 YYEEEE. CDR3 size: 16 residues. The V and J ends lost 2 bases and 4 bases respectively, with 18 bases between them. The CDR3 region is CASSFTGGREGTEAFF. DNA of the CDR3: TGTGCCAGCAGCTTTACCGGCGGCAGGGAGGGCACTGAAGCTTTCTTT.

The chain carries TRBV11-3 and TRBJ2-3; TRBD1 agrees at 7 bases. Germline V gene lookup returns CDR1 SGHNT and CDR2 YENEEA. The CDR3 is 18 residues long. The ends lost 2 bases at V and 0 bases at J; junction bases unmatched: 11. This CDR3 reads CASSLKLRGGSSTDTQYF. For the CDR3, the DNA is TGTGCCAGCAGCTTAAAATTAAGAGGGGGCTCTAGCACAGATACGCAGTATTTT.

Here the CDR3 reads CASARLAGNTGELFF. CDR3 nucleotide sequence: TGTGCCAGCGCCCGACTAGCGGGGAACACCGGGGAGCTGTTTTTT. The V call is TRBV2, the J call TRBJ2-2; 10 bases are shared with TRBD2. Germline assignment: CDR1 SNHLY and CDR2 FYNNEI. The V segment lost 8 bases and the J segment 1 base; nucleotides outside the gene matches: 4. This CDR3 is 15 amino acids long. The complete variable domain, with remaining parts taken from reference TRBV2 and TRBJ2-2, reads EPEVTQTPSHQVTQMGQEVILRCVPISNHLYFYWYRQILGQKVEFLVSFYNNEISEKSEIFDDQFSVERPDGSNFTLKIRSTKLEDSAMYFCASARLAGNTGELFFGEGSRLTVL.

The chain uses TRBV24-1 and TRBJ2-4; 7 positions match TRBD2. CDR3 length: 17 amino acids. Germline values: CDR1 KGHDR, CDR2 SFDVKD. The J segment lost 2 bases and the V segment lost 2 bases, leaving 8 bases of the junction unmatched. The CDR3 nucleotides read TGTGCCACCAGTGATTCCCAGGGAGGGGTTACCAAAAACATTCAGTACTTC. Amino acid sequence: CATSDSQGGVTKNIQYF.

The gene calls are TRBV2 and TRBJ1-1; 8 bases fit TRBD1. The V gene's germline CDR1 is SNHLY and CDR2 FYNNEI. The CDR3 is 13 amino acids. Losses at the gene ends were 9 bases for V and 0 bases for J; bases not matched to a gene: 3. CDR3 loop: CASRTGMNTEAFF. The CDR3 coding sequence is TGTGCCAGTAGGACAGGGATGAACACTGAAGCTTTCTTT.

This CDR3 reads CASSVASNTDTQYF. The CDR3 DNA reads as TGTGCCAGCAGCGTAGCCTCGAACACAGATACGCAGTATTTT. The J gene is TRBJ2-3, the V gene TRBV9; D unclear. Germline CDR1 SGDLS, CDR2 YYNGEE. Trimming removed 0 bases from V and 2 bases from J, with 7 bases in between. This CDR3 has 14 residues.

On this clone itself: Other nucleotide sequences from this sample produce the same CDR3. The rearrangement links TRBV3-1 (or the pseudogene TRBV3-2) to TRBJ1-2, with 7 bases fitting TRBD1. Per the germline V gene, CDR1 is LGHDT and CDR2 is YNNKEL (reference sequence). Germline trimming cut 3 bases from V and 4 bases from J; bases unmatched to any gene: 5. The CDR3 spans 14 residues. The CDR3 reads CASSQRQGLYGYTF. In DNA, the CDR3 is TGTGCCAGCAGCCAGCGACAGGGCCTCTATGGCTACACCTTC.

The chain links TRBV6-2 or TRBV6-3 to TRBJ2-2; D is perhaps TRBD2 (5 bases). The CDR3 loop spans 16 amino acids. Trimming pared 6 bases from V and 3 bases from J, leaving 17 bases between. Germline V gene sequence: CDR1 MNHEY, CDR2 SVGEGT. The CDR3 reads CASSSRSGIDTGELFF. CDR3 sequence (DNA): TGTGCCAGCAGCTCCCGTTCGGGGATAGACACCGGGGAGCTGTTTTTT.

The V call is TRBV28, the J call TRBJ1-5, with D unresolved. Trimming removed 4 bases at V and 0 bases at J, with 7 bases between. CDR3 length: 14 residues. Germline V gene sequence: CDR1 MDHEN, CDR2 SYDVKM. This CDR3 reads CASSSSYSNQPQHF. As DNA, the CDR3 is TGTGCCAGCAGTTCCTCCTATAGCAATCAGCCCCAGCATTTT.

This clone was detected only once. The chain has TRBV27 and TRBJ2-1; D unclear. Germline CDR1 is MNHEY and CDR2 is SMNVEV (reference sequence). The CDR3 runs 15 residues. V lost 6 bases to trimming and J lost 1 base, with 13 bases between them. CDR3 bases: TGTGCCAGCAGCCCCCGGCAGGCGTCCTACAATGAGCAGTTCTTC. It translates to CASSPRQASYNEQFF.

The chain has TRBV2 and TRBJ2-2; D is possibly TRBD2 (7 bases). The V gene's germline CDR1 is SNHLY and CDR2 FYNNEI. This CDR3 spans 16 amino acids. Trimming pared 3 bases from V and 5 bases from J, leaving 16 bases between. The CDR3 here is CASSDTGGGGTGELFF. The CDR3 nucleotides are TGTGCCAGCAGTGACACCGGAGGGGGAGGGACCGGGGAGCTGTTTTTT.

The chain has TRBV5-6 and TRBJ2-5; D is perhaps TRBD2 (5 bases). Germline CDR1 and CDR2: SGHDT and YYEEEE. The CDR3 has 14 residues. V lost 4 bases, J lost 4 bases, and 14 bases lay in between. DNA of the CDR3: TGTGCCAGCAGCAAACTAGAATCCCCAGAGACCCAGTACTTC. As protein: CASSKLESPETQYF.

V and J are TRBV24-1 and TRBJ1-2; no clear D. The V end lost 4 bases, the J end lost 6 bases, and 11 bases lay between the germline ends. The CDR3 runs 13 residues. Germline assignment: CDR1 KGHDR and CDR2 SFDVKD. This CDR3 is CATSEAPQDGYTF. Here the CDR3 DNA reads TGTGCCACCAGTGAGGCCCCTCAGGATGGCTACACCTTC.

The chain employs TRBV9 and TRBJ1-1; D remains ambiguous. CDR3 length equals 15 residues. Trimming left V 3 bases short and J 0 bases short, with 12 bases between. Germline V gives CDR1 SGDLS, CDR2 YYNGEE. The CDR3 DNA reads as TGTGCCAGCAGCGCCTCCCCCGGGTTGAACACTGAAGCTTTCTTT. Residues: CASSASPGLNTEAFF.

The chain is built from TRBV29-1 and TRBJ2-6; the match to TRBD1 covers 8 bases. Germline CDR1 reads SQVTM; CDR2 reads ANQGSEA. J was trimmed by 0 bases and V by 8 bases; bases with no gene match: 6. CDR3 length equals 15 residues. CDR3 nucleotides: TGCAGCACTCGACAGGGGTACTCTGGGGCCAACGTCCTGACTTTC. The encoded protein is CSTRQGYSGANVLTF.

V is TRBV5-4 and J is TRBJ1-1; D remains ambiguous. V lost 5 bases to trimming and J lost 5 bases, with 13 bases between them. Germline V gene sequence: CDR1 SGHNT, CDR2 YYREEE (reference sequence). The CDR3 is 13 residues long. This CDR3 reads CASSSKPRTEAFF. In DNA, the CDR3 is TGTGCCAGCAGTTCGAAGCCGAGGACTGAAGCTTTCTTT.

The chain uses TRBV18 and TRBJ1-2; the match to TRBD1 covers 9 bases. From germline, CDR1 is KGHSH and CDR2 LQKENI. The CDR3 covers 17 residues. V gave up 6 bases and J gave up 0 bases; unmatched junction bases: 11. In DNA form, the CDR3 reads TGTGCCAGCTCCAAAGAGGGACAGGGTCATACTAACTATGGCTACACCTTC. It encodes CASSKEGQGHTNYGYTF.

The rearrangement uses TRBV11-3 and TRBJ1-1, with D possibly being TRBD1 (6 bases). V was pared by 5 bases and J by 1 base, with 20 bases between. Germline CDR1 SGHNT, CDR2 YENEEA. The CDR3 consists of 17 residues. CDR3 DNA sequence: TGTGCCAGCAGCCCCGGGACAACAGTAAGCCCGAACACTGAAGCTTTCTTT. Translation gives CASSPGTTVSPNTEAFF.